The next 18 T cell receptor beta chains were all read from a single sample in a study of Ad26.COV2.S vaccination and SARS-CoV-2 variants. The treatment is: roughly 18 received Ad26.COV2.S at low or high dose, single or two shots; 5 received placebo; per-sample allocation not given. Sampling occurred on day 63 after the first vaccine or placebo injection. Sequenced by immunoSEQ multiplex PCR; TCRdb stores in-frame clones only, minus some. The sample comprises around 400,000 clones, roughly 90% of which are singletons, and under 2% rests with the top ten. Sample: peripheral blood, taken in a trial of Ad26.COV2.S vaccine versus placebo. The receptors derive from a person aged 18 to 65 who received the Ad26.COV2.S COVID-19 vaccine or a placebo.

With respect to this clone: Within the sample, other DNA sequences also encode this same CDR3. The chain carries TRBV28 and TRBJ1-1; D not certain. Deletions cut 5 bases from V and 1 base from J, with 2 bases between. The germline V gene has CDR1 MDHEN and CDR2 SYDVKM. The CDR3 length is 11 residues. CDR3 sequence: CASSENTEAFF. In nucleotides, the CDR3 is TGTGCCAGCAGTGAGAACACTGAAGCTTTCTTT.

The chain employs TRBV2 and TRBJ2-2, with TRBD2 as a possible D gene (6 bases). Trimming shortened V by 6 bases and J by 4 bases, and 12 bases separated the two germline ends. This CDR3 is built from 14 residues. Germline V lookup: CDR1 SNHLY, CDR2 FYNNEI. The CDR3 sequence: CASRDGSRTGELFF. In DNA, the CDR3 is TGTGCCAGCAGGGACGGGAGTCGCACCGGGGAGCTGTTTTTT.

This chain uses TRBV4-1 with TRBJ2-7, with 11 positions matching TRBD2. Germline CDR1 is MGHRA and CDR2 is YSYEKL. The CDR3 runs 15 residues. The J segment lost 6 bases and the V segment lost 4 bases, leaving 8 bases of the junction unmatched. CDR3 amino acids: CASSPSGTSGVEQYF. The CDR3 DNA follows: TGCGCCAGCAGCCCGTCCGGGACTAGCGGAGTCGAGCAGTACTTC.

The gene calls are TRBV21-1 and TRBJ2-1; the D call TRBD2 from the table was never checked on the DNA. TRBV21-1 is an annotated pseudogene. This CDR3 spans 19 amino acids. This CDR3 reads CASSKKELAGEESYNEQFF. CDR3 nucleotide sequence: TGTGCCAGCAGCAAAAAGGAACTAGCGGGAGAGGAGTCCTACAATGAGCAGTTCTTC.

The chain combines TRBV5-1 with TRBJ1-2, with 11 bases that match TRBD1. The CDR3 runs to 14 residues. Germline CDR1 is SGHRS and CDR2 is YFSETQ. V shed 3 bases, J shed 4 bases, and the junction held 2 bases outside the gene matches. CDR3 region: CASSWDRGTYGYTF. CDR3 in DNA: TGCGCCAGCAGCTGGGACAGGGGGACCTATGGCTACACCTTC.

The chain carries TRBV5-1 and TRBJ2-7; the D gene is possibly TRBD2 (5 bases). The CDR3 extends over 14 amino acids. CDR1 is SGHRS, CDR2 YFSETQ, per germline. V was clipped by 6 bases and J by 7 bases, with 20 bases between them. Here the CDR3 reads CASTLEAGLPEQYF. The DNA of the CDR3 is TGCGCCAGCACGTTGGAGGCGGGCCTGCCTGAGCAGTACTTC.

The genes are TRBV28 and TRBJ2-1; 9 nucleotides line up with TRBD2. This CDR3 spans 16 amino acids. J lost 0 bases, V lost 3 bases, and 3 bases had no gene match. The V gene's germline CDR1 is MDHEN and CDR2 SYDVKM. CDR3 nucleotide sequence: TGTGCCAGCAGTTTTAGCGGGAGCATCTCCTACAATGAGCAGTTCTTC. Amino acids: CASSFSGSISYNEQFF. Full variable domain (remainder filled in from reference TRBV28 and TRBJ2-1): DVKVTQSSRYLVKRTGEKVFLECVQDMDHENMFWYRQDPGLGLRLIYFSYDVKMKEKGDIPEGYSVSREKKERFSLILESASTNQTSMYLCASSFSGSISYNEQFFGPGTRLTVL.

This clone was detected once. The chain has TRBV25-1 and TRBJ2-1; the match to TRBD1 covers 11 bases. Losses at the gene ends were 8 bases for V and 6 bases for J; bases not matched to a gene: 9. CDR3 size: 15 residues. Per germline, CDR1 MGHDK and CDR2 SYGVNS. CDR3 sequence reads: CASETRTGGFNEQFF. The CDR3 DNA is TGTGCCAGCGAGACCCGGACAGGGGGCTTCAATGAGCAGTTCTTC. The complete variable domain, with remaining parts taken from reference TRBV25-1 and TRBJ2-1, reads EADIYQTPRYLVIGTGKKITLECSQTMGHDKMYWYQQDPGMELHLIHYSYGVNSTEKGDLSSESTVSRIRTEHFPLTLESARPSHTSQYLCASETRTGGFNEQFFGPGTRLTVL.

The rearrangement uses TRBV6-1 and TRBJ2-6; D remains ambiguous. This CDR3 is 15 amino acids long. V lost 1 base to trimming and J lost 2 bases, with 6 bases between them. The germline CDR1 and CDR2 sequences are MNHNS and SASEGT. The CDR3 sequence is CASSEEEAGANVLTF. The CDR3, as DNA: TGTGCCAGCAGTGAAGAAGAAGCTGGGGCCAACGTCCTGACTTTC.

The J gene is TRBJ2-3, the V gene TRBV6-6, with 8 bases matching TRBD2. V was clipped by 1 base and J by 3 bases; unmatched bases: 3. Germline V CDR1 and CDR2: MNHNY, SVGAGI (reference sequence). The CDR3 consists of 15 residues. The CDR3 coding sequence is TGTGCCAGCAGTTACTTTAGCGGGACTACAGATACGCAGTATTTT. This codes for CASSYFSGTTDTQYF.

V gene TRBV24-1 combines with J gene TRBJ2-5; 7 bases fit TRBD2. After removal of 1 base from V and 2 bases from J, the junction contained 6 bases not matched to a gene. Per germline, CDR1 KGHDR and CDR2 SFDVKD. CDR3 length: 16 residues. This chain's CDR3 is CATSDLETSRQETQYF. CDR3 coding DNA: TGTGCCACCAGTGATTTAGAGACTAGCAGACAAGAGACCCAGTACTTC.

The chain couples TRBV15 to TRBJ2-3; 7 positions agree with TRBD2. The germline CDR1 and CDR2 sequences are LNHNV and YYDKDF (reference sequence). V gave up 0 bases and J gave up 1 base; unmatched junction bases: 1. The CDR3 is 15 amino acids. As DNA, the CDR3 is TGTGCCACCAGCAGAGATCGGGGGGGCACAGATACGCAGTATTTT. As protein: CATSRDRGGTDTQYF. The whole variable domain, filled in from reference TRBV15 and TRBJ2-3, reads DAMVIQNPRYQVTQFGKPVTLSCSQTLNHNVMYWYQQKSSQAPKLLFHYYDKDFNNEADTPDNFQSRRPNTSFCFLDIRSPGLGDTAMYLCATSRDRGGTDTQYFGPGTRLTVL.

The CDR3 DNA is TGCGCCAGCAGCTCAGGACCGACTAATTCAGCCAAAAACATTCAGTACTTC. This translates into CASSSGPTNSAKNIQYF. The V call is TRBV10-1, the J call TRBJ2-4; TRBD2 is a possible D gene (5 bases). V lost 6 bases and J lost 0, with 18 bases in between. CDR1 and CDR2 (germline): WNHNN, SYGVQD (reference sequence). CDR3 length: 17 amino acids.

The gene calls are TRBV5-5 and TRBJ2-7; D gene uncertain. This CDR3 is built from 12 residues. Germline CDR1 reads SGHKS; CDR2 reads YYEKEE (reference sequence). V was clipped by 1 base and J by 7 bases, with 9 bases between them. DNA for the CDR3: TGTGCCAGCAGCTTGAATACGGTTGAGCAGTACTTC. Its translation: CASSLNTVEQYF.

The V call is TRBV5-1, the J call TRBJ2-1, with D perhaps TRBD2 (5 bases). The germline V gene encodes CDR1 SGHRS and CDR2 YFSETQ. The germline V and J ends were trimmed by 4 bases and 4 bases, with 15 bases remaining between them. The CDR3 spans 15 residues. CDR3 DNA sequence: TGCGCCAGCAGCCCCCAGCTAGCAGCTTACAATGAGCAGTTCTTC. The encoded protein is CASSPQLAAYNEQFF.

The J gene is TRBJ2-2, the V gene TRBV28, with D perhaps being TRBD1 or TRBD2 (6 bases each). Germline V lookup: CDR1 MDHEN, CDR2 SYDVKM. V lost 4 bases, J lost 4 bases, and 13 bases lay in between. The CDR3 spans 15 residues. In DNA form, the CDR3 reads TGTGCCAGCAGTTATGGGGGGCCGGCCACCGGGGAGCTGTTTTTT. This gives the protein CASSYGGPATGELFF.

This clone was counted once. The chain joins TRBV9 to TRBJ2-7, with 7 bases that match TRBD1. CDR1 and CDR2 from the germline V gene are SGDLS and YYNGEE. V was pared by 0 bases and J by 2 bases, with 8 bases of the junction left unmatched. The CDR3 consists of 16 residues. CDR3 residues: CASSVGGDSSAYEQYF. The CDR3 DNA sequence: TGTGCCAGCAGCGTAGGTGGGGACAGTAGCGCCTACGAGCAGTACTTC.

The chain employs TRBV5-1 and TRBJ2-1, with a possible D match to TRBD2 (5 bases). Germline V gene data show CDR1 as SGHRS and CDR2 as YFSETQ. Trimming left V 5 bases short and J 10 bases short, with 19 bases between. The CDR3 spans 14 residues. CDR3 in amino acids: CASRGAGREREQFF. CDR3 in DNA: TGCGCCAGCAGGGGCGCGGGTCGGGAAAGGGAGCAGTTCTTC. Full variable domain (missing parts from reference TRBV5-1 and TRBJ2-1): KAGVTQTPRYLIKTRGQQVTLSCSPISGHRSVSWYQQTPGQGLQFLFEYFSETQRNKGNFPGRFSGRQFSNSRSEMNVSTLELGDSALYLCASRGAGREREQFFGPGTRLTVL.